The 28 T cell receptor beta chains presented below share a single source sample, sequenced in a study of blood T cell repertoires in COVID-19. Sequencing used immunoSEQ multiplex PCR; TCRdb keeps in-frame clones, though not all of them. The sample shows approximately 300,000 clones, about 89% of them seen only once. Sequences were obtained from PBMCs or T cells enriched from blood (not recorded which). The receptors shown here come from a young woman who had recovered from COVID-19.

The gene calls are TRBV5-4 and TRBJ2-3, with 9 bases aligning to TRBD2. The V segment lost 0 bases and the J segment 2 bases; nucleotides outside the gene matches: 1. Germline lookup yields CDR1 SGHNT and CDR2 YYREEE (reference sequence). This CDR3 is 15 amino acids long. CDR3 region: CASSLGGLATDTQYF. The CDR3 DNA reads as TGTGCCAGCAGCTTGGGGGGACTAGCCACAGATACGCAGTATTTT.

This chain uses TRBV3-1 (or the pseudogene TRBV3-2) with TRBJ2-1; D is unclear. Trimming left V 2 bases short and J 4 bases short, with 12 bases between. The CDR3 loop spans 15 amino acids. Germline V gene sequence: CDR1 LGHDT, CDR2 YNNKEL (reference sequence). CDR3 bases: TGTGCCAGCAGCCAATATTCGACTGGTTACAATGAGCAGTTCTTC. Protein: CASSQYSTGYNEQFF.

This clone has a handful of counts. V and J are TRBV19 and TRBJ2-2; 8 bases line up with TRBD1. The V segment lost 9 bases and the J segment 5 bases; nucleotides outside the gene matches: 11. CDR1 and CDR2 (germline): LNHDA, SQIVND (reference sequence). The CDR3 has 15 residues. CDR3 in amino acids: CASRLYRGVTGELFF. DNA of the CDR3: TGTGCCAGCCGGCTATACAGGGGGGTAACCGGGGAGCTGTTTTTT.

This clone was picked up one time. The CDR3: CASKGGGPRGVGYTF. The CDR3 DNA reads as TGCGCCAGCAAGGGGGGGGGCCCCCGAGGGGTTGGCTACACCTTC. The chain employs TRBV4-1 and TRBJ1-2; TRBD1 might be the D (6 bases). From germline, CDR1 is MGHRA and CDR2 YSYEKL. Trimming pared 7 bases from V and 7 bases from J, leaving 22 bases between. The CDR3 is 15 amino acids.

The chain combines TRBV2 with TRBJ1-2, with 8 bases identical to TRBD1. V gave up 6 bases and J gave up 7 bases; unmatched junction bases: 4. Per the germline V gene, CDR1 is SNHLY and CDR2 is FYNNEI. The CDR3 runs 12 residues. This CDR3 is CASRDRVLGYTF. CDR3 nucleotide sequence: TGTGCCAGCAGGGACAGGGTTCTTGGCTACACCTTC.

The chain carries TRBV4-1 and TRBJ2-5; TRBD1 agrees at 8 bases. This CDR3 spans 15 amino acids. CDR1 is MGHRA, CDR2 YSYEKL, per germline. The V segment lost 4 bases and the J segment 4 bases; nucleotides outside the gene matches: 8. CDR3 region: CASSPRTGPGETQYF. In DNA, the CDR3 is TGCGCCAGCAGCCCGCGGACAGGGCCGGGAGAGACCCAGTACTTC.

The chain is built from TRBV5-5 and TRBJ1-1; D unclear. This CDR3 has 14 amino acids. Germline V gene data show CDR1 as SGHKS and CDR2 as YYEKEE (reference sequence). V lost 1 base and J lost 10, with 17 bases in between. CDR3 residues: CASSLLFLTLGAFF. The DNA of the CDR3 is TGTGCCAGCAGCTTGTTATTTCTGACTCTGGGAGCTTTCTTT.

As DNA, the CDR3 is TGTGCCAGCAGCTTAACGGTGGTGGACAGGATGTCTAACTATGGCTACACCTTC. Protein product: CASSLTVVDRMSNYGYTF. This rearrangement joins TRBV11-2 to TRBJ1-2; 7 nucleotides align to TRBD1. Germline CDR1 reads SGHAT; CDR2 reads FQNNGV. V was clipped by 2 bases and J by 0 bases; unmatched bases: 12. The CDR3 consists of 18 residues.

The chain carries TRBV27 and TRBJ2-5, with 9 bases identical to TRBD2. The CDR3 is made up of 17 amino acids. The germline V gene encodes CDR1 MNHEY and CDR2 SMNVEV (reference sequence). Losses at the gene ends were 5 bases for V and 4 bases for J; bases not matched to a gene: 14. CDR3 protein: CASSRDRGSSGVETQYF. The CDR3 DNA reads TGTGCCAGCAGTCGTGACCGCGGGTCTAGCGGGGTAGAGACCCAGTACTTC.

The V and J genes are TRBV2 and TRBJ2-6; no clear D. Trimming took 6 bases from V and 4 from J, leaving 13 bases between them. The length of the CDR3 is 15 residues. Germline CDR1 is SNHLY and CDR2 is FYNNEI. CDR3 sequence: CASSPGVAGANVLTF. The DNA for the CDR3 is TGTGCCAGCAGCCCAGGTGTCGCCGGGGCCAACGTCCTGACTTTC.

This sequence joins TRBV18 and TRBJ1-2; D unclear. The CDR3 consists of 14 residues. V dropped 0 bases and J dropped 3 bases, with 8 bases sitting between them. Germline V gene data show CDR1 as KGHSH and CDR2 as LQKENI. The chain's CDR3 is CASSPPVRDYGYTF. The CDR3 DNA reads as TGTGCCAGCTCACCACCGGTGAGGGACTATGGCTACACCTTC.

This clone appeared once. The V and J genes are TRBV25-1 and TRBJ1-1; no reliable D call. Germline CDR1 and CDR2: MGHDK and SYGVNS. Trimming pared 3 bases from V and 0 bases from J, leaving 11 bases between. The CDR3 length is 15 residues. CDR3 amino acids: CASSERADMNTEAFF. CDR3 sequence (DNA): TGTGCCAGCAGTGAGAGGGCCGACATGAACACTGAAGCTTTCTTT.

The chain combines TRBV29-1 with TRBJ2-1; 8 positions match TRBD2. This CDR3 has 14 amino acids. V dropped 1 base and J dropped 9; count of bases not matched to a gene: 8. From germline, CDR1 is SQVTM and CDR2 ANQGSEA. Here the CDR3 DNA reads TGCAGCGTTGAAGGTAGCGGGAATGTGGGTGAGCAGTTCTTC. Its protein product is CSVEGSGNVGEQFF.

The chain uses TRBV4-1 and TRBJ1-5; D uncertain. The CDR3 length is 14 residues. Looked up from germline, CDR1 is MGHRA and CDR2 is YSYEKL. Trimming removed 0 bases at V and 1 base at J, with 4 bases between. The CDR3 coding sequence is TGCGCCAGCAGCCAAGATATGAGCAATCAGCCCCAGCATTTT. It encodes CASSQDMSNQPQHF.

V gene TRBV10-3 combines with J gene TRBJ2-3; D gene ambiguous. Between the trimmed V and J ends, which lost 0 bases and 7 bases, there was a span of 14 bases. The CDR3 covers 15 residues. Germline assignment: CDR1 ENHRY and CDR2 SYGVKD. The CDR3 here is CAISESDSPLNTQYF. The CDR3 region has the DNA TGTGCCATCAGTGAGTCGGATAGCCCTCTAAATACGCAGTATTTT.

The chain is built from TRBV30 and TRBJ1-2; TRBD1 aligns across 12 bases. CDR1 GTSNPN and CDR2 SVGIG come from the germline V gene (reference sequence). The CDR3 extends over 13 amino acids. CDR3 residues: CGGTGGFNYGYTF. CDR3 nucleotide sequence: TGTGGCGGGACAGGGGGCTTTAACTATGGCTACACCTTC.

The chain combines TRBV28 with TRBJ2-3; 9 bases agree with TRBD1. J gave up 2 bases and V 2 bases, and 2 bases lay outside the gene matches. CDR1 and CDR2 from the germline V gene are MDHEN and SYDVKM. CDR3 length equals 15 residues. The CDR3 region is CASSLGDRVTDTQYF. The CDR3 DNA reads TGTGCCAGCAGTTTAGGGGACAGGGTCACAGATACGCAGTATTTT.

This chain links TRBV5-1 with TRBJ2-7; 8 bases align to TRBD1. Germline CDR1 is SGHRS and CDR2 is YFSETQ. The CDR3 extends over 14 amino acids. Unmatched junction bases numbered 4, after V lost 4 bases and J lost 1 base. This CDR3 reads CASSPGTGSYEQYF. The CDR3 nucleotides read TGCGCCAGCAGCCCGGGGACAGGATCCTACGAGCAGTACTTC.

This clone was observed a few times. CDR3 region: CASSESAGGLKQFF. In nucleotides, the CDR3 is TGTGCCAGCAGTGAATCGGCAGGGGGGTTGAAGCAGTTCTTC. The rearrangement links TRBV6-1 to TRBJ2-1; D is perhaps TRBD1 (7 bases). The CDR3 is 14 amino acids. V lost 2 bases and J lost 11, with 16 bases in between. Germline-derived CDR1 and CDR2 are MNHNS and SASEGT.

This sequence joins TRBV25-1 and TRBJ2-2, with TRBD1 as a possible D gene (6 bases). Germline V gene sequence: CDR1 MGHDK, CDR2 SYGVNS. This CDR3 has 12 residues. V was cut by 6 bases and J by 6 bases, with 8 bases left in between. The CDR3 sequence is CASRRGSGELFF. The CDR3 DNA reads as TGTGCCAGCAGGAGGGGGTCCGGGGAGCTGTTTTTT. The complete variable domain, with remaining parts taken from reference TRBV25-1 and TRBJ2-2, reads EADIYQTPRYLVIGTGKKITLECSQTMGHDKMYWYQQDPGMELHLIHYSYGVNSTEKGDLSSESTVSRIRTEHFPLTLESARPSHTSQYLCASRRGSGELFFGEGSRLTVL.

The rearrangement uses TRBV5-1 and TRBJ2-7; TRBD2 matches at 10 bases. The CDR3 covers 15 residues. V was clipped by 0 bases and J by 6 bases; unmatched bases: 6. CDR1 is SGHRS and CDR2 is YFSETQ in the germline V gene. This CDR3 reads CASSLVPSGSFEQYF. CDR3 coding DNA: TGCGCCAGCAGCTTGGTGCCTAGCGGGAGTTTCGAGCAGTACTTC.

The chain couples TRBV7-9 to TRBJ2-5; no clear D. The V gene's germline CDR1 is SEHNR and CDR2 FQNEAQ (reference sequence). V shed 5 bases and J shed 5 bases, with 12 bases lying between them. The CDR3 extends over 13 amino acids. Written as DNA, the CDR3 is TGTGCCAGCAGCCGACTGCAGAGCGAGACCCAGTACTTC. Residues: CASSRLQSETQYF.

Only one count was recorded for this clone. J is TRBJ1-1 and V is TRBV19; 7 nucleotides align to TRBD1. V lost 1 base to trimming and J lost 6 bases; unmatched junction nucleotides: 2. CDR1 is LNHDA, CDR2 SQIVND, per germline (reference sequence). The CDR3 consists of 13 residues. The CDR3 DNA sequence: TGTGCCAGTAGTATAGGCGGGACAGCTGAAGCTTTCTTT. It translates to CASSIGGTAEAFF.

CDR3 DNA: TGTGCCTGGAGTGGGGGACTATTGCGTGATGGCGAGCAGTACTTC. The encoded protein is CAWSGGLLRDGEQYF. V is TRBV30 and J is TRBJ2-7; 7 bases agree with TRBD2. The CDR3 runs to 15 residues. V was pared by 1 base and J by 6 bases, with 12 bases of the junction left unmatched. The V gene's germline CDR1 is GTSNPN and CDR2 SVGIG (reference sequence).

This clone showed up just once. This chain uses TRBV6-1 with TRBJ1-1; the match to TRBD1 covers 8 bases. Trimming took 2 bases from V and 6 from J; bases not matched to a gene: 11. CDR3 length equals 16 residues. CDR1 and CDR2 from the germline V gene are MNHNS and SASEGT. The chain's CDR3 is CASSEFPGQGRSEAFF. The CDR3, as DNA: TGTGCCAGCAGTGAATTCCCTGGACAGGGCCGTTCTGAAGCTTTCTTT.

This rearrangement joins TRBV7-9 to TRBJ2-7; no definite D call. Trimming pared 3 bases from V and 4 bases from J, leaving 16 bases between. Germline-derived CDR1 and CDR2 are SEHNR and FQNEAQ (reference sequence). The CDR3 covers 15 residues. Written as DNA, the CDR3 is TGTGCCAGCAGCTTCGCCGACGAGGTTGGGTACGAGCAGTACTTC. It encodes CASSFADEVGYEQYF.

The chain has TRBV27 and TRBJ2-7, with TRBD2 matching over 8 bases. CDR1 and CDR2 (germline): MNHEY, SMNVEV (reference sequence). Trimming took 5 bases from V and 3 from J; bases not matched to a gene: 6. This CDR3 has 14 residues. The CDR3 sequence: CASSPFGGGYEQYF. In nucleotides, the CDR3 is TGTGCCAGCAGTCCCTTCGGGGGGGGCTACGAGCAGTACTTC.

The chain employs TRBV5-1 and TRBJ1-6; 9 bases line up with TRBD1. The CDR3 is 14 amino acids. Germline CDR1 and CDR2: SGHRS and YFSETQ. The junction had 5 bases not matched to a gene; V was cut back by 5 bases and J by 8 bases. The CDR3 sequence: CASRVRQGDSPLHF. The DNA for the CDR3 is TGCGCCAGCAGGGTCCGACAGGGGGATTCACCCCTCCACTTT. Based on the CDR3 plus reference TRBV5-1 and TRBJ1-6, the full variable domain is KAGVTQTPRYLIKTRGQQVTLSCSPISGHRSVSWYQQTPGQGLQFLFEYFSETQRNKGNFPGRFSGRQFSNSRSEMNVSTLELGDSALYLCASRVRQGDSPLHFGNGTRLTVT.